This T cell receptor (beta chain) was identified during a study of blood T cell repertoires in COVID-19 (dated by TCRdb to the early 2020s). In the study overall: The collaborator samples originated in the United States, Italy and Spain and spanned the acute and convalescent phases of COVID-19. A freely available public database, intended as a resource for researchers studying the immune response to SARS-CoV-2, is where the repertoires were released. The sample metadata nearly always contained a de-identified subject ID, COVID-19 status, age in years and sex. Deeply sampled blood TCRbeta repertoires from subjects exposed to, actively infected with, or recovered from COVID-19 were included in the dataset. The samples were drawn from the first 160 participants of the ongoing ImmuneRACE study and from 1,254 subjects provided by 6 global collaborators. The material from the prospective study consisted of cDNA or gDNA derived from T cells, B-cell-depleted T cells, or PBMCs. Where available, HLA class I and class II types were obtained from metadata supplied by the sample provider rather than from assay-based typing.

Collaborating institutions collected whole blood in K2EDTA tubes following their own protocols. For TCRbeta analysis, collaborators shipped samples in one of three forms: frozen whole blood, isolated PBMCs, or DNA extracted from either of those sample types. Relative to germline, V is missing 6 bases and J is missing 4 bases, with 10 bases of the junction outside any gene match. The CDR3, from cysteine to phenylalanine, totals 15 residues. Only CDR3 DNA remains: 45 bases, in frame from the first base. CDR1 and CDR2, per the germline V gene (reference sequence), are MNHEY and SMNVEV. With respect to this clone: Its antigen remains unidentified. No much larger clone exists at a distance of one base, and base qualities are not known.

What the study reported, not specific to this receptor: The quantity of clinical and demographic metadata differed by source and by participant and was supplied without curation.

TCRbeta CDR3 regions were amplified from genomic DNA by means of the immunoSEQ Assay, a bias-controlled multiplex PCR. In the source study's methods: Nucleated cell counts per sample were estimated from amplification of reference gene primers within the assay. To quantify the absolute abundance of each unique TCRbeta CDR3 rearrangement, sequence reads were collapsed and filtered. For each sample, productive Simpson clonality was calculated by taking the square root of Simpson's diversity index across productive rearrangements. TCRdb retrieved this table from immuneACCESS and kept in-frame rearrangements only. Not all clones are present; in checked studies, unresolved V genes account for under half, and no reason is known for the remainder. Clonal size and the V and J genes are those of that table, whereas D and trimming came from the DNA. In this sample the table shows around 200,000 clones, roughly nine tenths of which occur a single time. About 20% of the sample goes to the ten largest clones.

This sequence uses TRBV27 and TRBJ2-5; TRBD2 agrees with 8 junctional bases. Sequencing used peripheral blood. This receptor was identified in a man aged 70-80 years with active or convalescent COVID-19. The CDR3 protein sequence reads: CASSSFRGGGETQYF. The DNA reads TGTGCCAGCAGCAGTTTCCGGGGGGGCGGAGAGACCCAGTACTTC.